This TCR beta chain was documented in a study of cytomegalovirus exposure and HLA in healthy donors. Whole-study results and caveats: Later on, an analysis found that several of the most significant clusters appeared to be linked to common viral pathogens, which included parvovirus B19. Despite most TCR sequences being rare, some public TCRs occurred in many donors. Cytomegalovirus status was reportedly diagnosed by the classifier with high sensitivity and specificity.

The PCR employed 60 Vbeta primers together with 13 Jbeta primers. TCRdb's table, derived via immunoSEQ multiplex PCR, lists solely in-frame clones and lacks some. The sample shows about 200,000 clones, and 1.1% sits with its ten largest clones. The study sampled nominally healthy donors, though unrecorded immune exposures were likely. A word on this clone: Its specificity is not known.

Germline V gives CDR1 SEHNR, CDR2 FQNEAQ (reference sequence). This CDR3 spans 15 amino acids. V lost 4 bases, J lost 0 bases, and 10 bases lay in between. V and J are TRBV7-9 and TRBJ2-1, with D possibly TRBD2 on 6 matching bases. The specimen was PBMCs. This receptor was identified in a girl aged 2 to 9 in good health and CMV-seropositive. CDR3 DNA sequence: TGTGCCAGCAGCTGGGGGACTGCCTCCTACAATGAGCAGTTCTTC. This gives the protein CASSWGTASYNEQFF.